This passage covers 20 T cell receptor beta chains from one sample sequenced in a study of T cell changes during pregnancy in multiple sclerosis. Sequenced by immunoSEQ multiplex PCR; TCRdb stores in-frame clones only, minus some. The data show about 57,000 clones, roughly 92% seen once. The starting material was CD4+ T cells from peripheral blood mononuclear cells, obtained in the third trimester of pregnancy. The receptors were gathered from a female donor with multiple sclerosis, enrolled in a pregnancy study.

J is TRBJ1-5 and V is TRBV7-2; TRBD1 matches 9 bases. The CDR3 extends over 15 amino acids. V lost 5 bases, J lost 4 bases, and 6 bases stayed unmatched. Germline V gene lookup returns CDR1 SGHTA and CDR2 FQGNSA. CDR3 amino acids: CASSIRQGENQPQHF. Written as DNA, the CDR3 is TGTGCCAGCAGCATTCGACAGGGGGAAAATCAGCCCCAGCATTTT.

The chain uses TRBV7-2 and TRBJ1-2; 7 positions match TRBD1. J gave up 4 bases and V 0 bases, and 2 bases lay outside the gene matches. CDR1 is SGHTA and CDR2 is FQGNSA in the germline V gene. The CDR3 is made up of 14 amino acids. The CDR3 sequence: CASSLAGTAYGYTF. In nucleotides, the CDR3 is TGTGCCAGCAGCTTAGCCGGGACAGCCTATGGCTACACCTTC.

The V and J genes are TRBV7-8 and TRBJ2-1; 8 bases are shared with TRBD2. The CDR3 covers 15 residues. After removal of 3 bases from V and 5 bases from J, the junction contained 6 bases not matched to a gene. Looked up from germline, CDR1 is SGHVS and CDR2 is FQNEAQ. The CDR3 reads CASSFRGGVNNEQFF. CDR3 bases: TGTGCCAGCAGCTTCCGGGGGGGCGTTAACAATGAGCAGTTCTTC.

This clone was detected only once. The chain is built from TRBV4-3 and TRBJ1-5, with 7 bases fitting TRBD1. V shed 0 bases and J 5 bases; nucleotides not matched to a gene: 10. Germline V CDR1 and CDR2: LGHNA, YSLEER. This CDR3 is built from 17 residues. The CDR3 loop reads CASSQEGLGQNYQPQHF. The CDR3, as DNA: TGCGCCAGCAGCCAAGAGGGTTTGGGACAGAACTATCAGCCCCAGCATTTT.

CDR3 bases: TGCAGCGTTGATGTGGGGACAGGGAAGCGCGACACTGAAGCTTTCTTT. Amino acids: CSVDVGTGKRDTEAFF. The gene calls are TRBV29-1 and TRBJ1-1, with 9 bases matching TRBD1. Germline V gives CDR1 SQVTM, CDR2 ANQGSEA. The CDR3 sequence is 16 residues long. Trimming at V came to 3 bases and at J to 3 bases, leaving 11 bases not matched to a gene.

V gene TRBV14 combines with J gene TRBJ1-1; TRBD1 aligns across 7 bases. CDR1 SGHDN and CDR2 FVKESK come from the germline V gene. This CDR3 contains 17 residues. The trim removed 4 bases at V and 0 bases at J, leaving 11 bases unmatched. In DNA form, the CDR3 reads TGTGCCAGCAGCCGGGACAGACCGAGATTCATGAACACTGAAGCTTTCTTT. It specifies CASSRDRPRFMNTEAFF.

The gene calls are TRBV15 and TRBJ2-5; D gene unclear. Germline V lookup: CDR1 LNHNV, CDR2 YYDKDF (reference sequence). The V end was cut by 1 base, the J end by 5 bases, with 17 bases between. The CDR3 sequence is 16 residues long. CDR3 sequence: CATSRGGFGTRETQYF. The CDR3 nucleotides read TGTGCCACCAGCAGAGGAGGATTCGGTACGCGCGAGACCCAGTACTTC.

This chain uses TRBV7-2 with TRBJ2-7, with 7 bases that match TRBD1. This CDR3 is built from 15 residues. CDR1 and CDR2 from the germline V gene are SGHTA and FQGNSA. V dropped 5 bases and J dropped 2; count of bases not matched to a gene: 9. This CDR3 is CASSVPQGSPYEQYF. Here the CDR3 DNA reads TGTGCCAGCAGCGTACCACAGGGGTCCCCCTACGAGCAGTACTTC.

V is TRBV5-4 and J is TRBJ1-6, with TRBD1 as a possible D gene (5 bases). The V end lost 3 bases, the J end lost 5 bases, and 12 bases lay between the germline ends. The CDR3 sequence is 15 residues long. Germline lookup yields CDR1 SGHNT and CDR2 YYREEE (reference sequence). The CDR3 nucleotides are TGTGCCAGCAGCTCGGGGACTACGGATAATTCACCCCTCCACTTT. It specifies CASSSGTTDNSPLHF.

V usage is TRBV29-1 and J usage is TRBJ2-7; perhaps TRBD2 as D (7 bases). There are 15 residues in the CDR3. V dropped 5 bases and J dropped 3 bases, with 20 bases sitting between them. Germline values: CDR1 SQVTM, CDR2 ANQGSEA. The CDR3 sequence is CSVHSYRGAGYEQYF. The CDR3 bases are TGCAGCGTTCATTCCTATCGGGGGGCGGGCTACGAGCAGTACTTC.

The rearrangement uses TRBV6-5 and TRBJ1-2, with TRBD1 matching 10 bases. Germline V gives CDR1 MNHEY, CDR2 SVGAGI. This CDR3 has 14 amino acids. The trim removed 6 bases at V and 0 bases at J, leaving 1 base unmatched. The CDR3 sequence: CASRGTGANYGYTF. The DNA of the CDR3 is TGTGCCAGCAGGGGGACAGGGGCTAACTATGGCTACACCTTC.

J is TRBJ1-5 and V is TRBV7-2, with D unresolved. The CDR3 has 17 residues. The V end lost 1 base, the J end lost 6 bases, and 19 bases lay between the germline ends. Per the germline V gene, CDR1 is SGHTA and CDR2 is FQGNSA. The chain's CDR3 is CASSLGGVGSVSQPQHF. CDR3 bases: TGTGCCAGCAGCTTAGGTGGCGTGGGCAGTGTCAGTCAGCCCCAGCATTTT.

The J gene is TRBJ2-3, the V gene TRBV5-4, with 10 bases aligning to TRBD2. The V gene's germline CDR1 is SGHNT and CDR2 YYREEE (reference sequence). The CDR3 is 16 amino acids. J was trimmed by 4 bases and V by 0 bases; bases with no gene match: 5. As DNA, the CDR3 is TGTGCCAGCAGCTTGGATCTAAGCGGGGGGGCAGATACGCAGTATTTT. Translating gives CASSLDLSGGADTQYF.

This chain uses TRBV30 with TRBJ1-6, with no clear D. The CDR3 extends over 14 amino acids. Per the germline V gene, CDR1 is GTSNPN and CDR2 is SVGIG (reference sequence). V gave up 4 bases and J gave up 11 bases, with 18 bases separating them. CDR3 sequence: CAWKPSGPVTPLHF. The DNA of the CDR3 is TGTGCCTGGAAGCCCTCGGGTCCCGTAACACCCCTCCACTTT.

The DNA for the CDR3 is TGTGCCAGCGCCGACAGGTTTAGTGGCTACACCTTC. Protein product: CASADRFSGYTF. The chain couples TRBV19 to TRBJ1-2; D might be TRBD1 (6 bases). The length of the CDR3 is 12 residues. Per germline, CDR1 LNHDA and CDR2 SQIVND (reference sequence). V was pared by 9 bases and J by 7 bases, with 15 bases between.

The rearrangement links TRBV7-3 to TRBJ1-1, with 7 bases lining up with TRBD1. The V and J ends lost 5 bases and 5 bases, in that order; junction bases with no gene match: 8. Germline CDR1 reads SGHTA; CDR2 reads FQGTGA. CDR3 length equals 14 residues. CDR3 protein: CASSTYRGGTEAFF. Written as DNA, the CDR3 is TGTGCCAGCAGCACATACAGGGGAGGTACTGAAGCTTTCTTT.

J is TRBJ1-2 and V is TRBV5-3; possibly TRBD1 for D (5 bases). TRBV5-3 is recorded as an ORF, its role being uncertain. V was cut by 4 bases and J by 0 bases, with 13 bases left in between. The length of the CDR3 is 15 residues. The CDR3 loop is CARSRPGQANYGYTF. CDR3 nucleotide sequence: TGTGCCAGAAGCCGCCCCGGACAAGCTAACTATGGCTACACCTTC.

The chain recombines TRBV7-2 with TRBJ2-7; the match to TRBD1 covers 9 bases. V dropped 2 bases and J dropped 3; count of bases not matched to a gene: 2. The germline V gene encodes CDR1 SGHTA and CDR2 FQGNSA. CDR3 length: 14 amino acids. This CDR3 is CASSLWTGDYEQYF. The CDR3 DNA reads as TGTGCCAGCAGCTTATGGACAGGGGACTACGAGCAGTACTTC.

V usage is TRBV2 and J usage is TRBJ1-4; 10 nucleotides align to TRBD1. V shed 1 base, J shed 8 bases, and the junction held 7 bases outside the gene matches. CDR1 and CDR2 (germline): SNHLY, FYNNEI. The CDR3 loop spans 16 amino acids. The CDR3 here is CASSEGGQGLVEKLFF. The CDR3 bases are TGTGCCAGCAGTGAAGGGGGACAGGGGCTAGTCGAAAAACTGTTTTTT.

CDR3 sequence reads: CASKREGTGSYNEQFF. In DNA form, the CDR3 reads TGTGCCAGTAAACGGGAAGGGACTGGGTCCTACAATGAGCAGTTCTTC. This sequence joins TRBV19 and TRBJ2-1, with D possibly TRBD2 on 6 matching bases. V was shortened by 7 bases and J by 1 base, with 17 bases between the two germline ends. The CDR3 consists of 16 residues. The germline V gene has CDR1 LNHDA and CDR2 SQIVND (reference sequence). The variable domain in full, with the rest retrieved from reference TRBV19 and TRBJ2-1, is DGGITQSPKYLFRKEGQNVTLSCEQNLNHDAMYWYRQDPGQGLRLIYYSQIVNDFQKGDIAEGYSVSREKKESFPLTVTSAQKNPTAFYLCASKREGTGSYNEQFFGPGTRLTVL.